Presented here are 21 T cell receptor beta chains from one specimen sequenced in a study of blood T cell repertoires in COVID-19. The data were produced by immunoSEQ multiplex PCR, yet TCRdb's version contains in-frame clones alone and is incomplete. This table holds about 480,000 clones, 70% to 90% found once. Specimen: PBMCs or T cells enriched from blood (not recorded which). The receptors were sampled from a woman younger than 30 with acute COVID-19.

V and J are TRBV3-1 (or the pseudogene TRBV3-2) and TRBJ1-2, with no clear D. The V end was cut by 0 bases, the J end by 7 bases, with 6 bases between. The CDR3 contains 12 residues. The germline V gene has CDR1 LGHDT and CDR2 YNNKEL (reference sequence). The CDR3 region is CASSQDLSGYTF. In nucleotides, the CDR3 is TGTGCCAGCAGCCAAGACCTCAGTGGCTACACCTTC.

The rearrangement uses TRBV27 and TRBJ1-4; D gene uncertain. This CDR3 has 15 residues. The V end lost 6 bases, the J end lost 0 bases, and 11 bases lay between the germline ends. CDR1 is MNHEY, CDR2 SMNVEV, per germline (reference sequence). The CDR3 DNA reads TGTGCCAGCAGAACCGCCGGGGCAACTAATGAAAAACTGTTTTTT. Its protein product is CASRTAGATNEKLFF.

Concerning this clone itself: Within the sample, other DNA sequences also encode this same CDR3. The chain couples TRBV5-6 to TRBJ1-5, with a weak D call TRBD1 (6 bases). CDR3 size: 13 residues. V was pared by 2 bases and J by 7 bases, with 10 bases between. Germline V CDR1 and CDR2: SGHDT, YYEEEE. The CDR3 is CASSLGGGQPQHF. The CDR3 DNA reads TGTGCCAGCAGCTTAGGGGGTGGGCAGCCCCAGCATTTT.

The genes are TRBV11-2 and TRBJ1-2; D gene ambiguous. The V gene lost 11 bases and the J gene lost 4 bases, with 11 bases spanning the gap. CDR1 and CDR2 (germline): SGHAT, FQNNGV. This CDR3 comprises 11 residues. CDR3: CAGRTLYGYTF. CDR3 nucleotides: TGTGCCGGGCGTACCCTCTATGGCTACACCTTC.

Only one count was recorded for this clone. The chain has TRBV19 and TRBJ2-2, with TRBD2 identical over 13 bases. V lost 5 bases, J lost 0 bases, and 6 bases stayed unmatched. Per the germline V gene, CDR1 is LNHDA and CDR2 is SQIVND (reference sequence). CDR3 length: 18 amino acids. CDR3 sequence: CASSPRLAGGPNTGELFF. The CDR3 bases are TGTGCCAGTAGTCCGCGACTAGCGGGGGGCCCGAACACCGGGGAGCTGTTTTTT.

This sequence joins TRBV27 and TRBJ1-2; possibly TRBD1 for D (6 bases). The CDR3 is 14 residues long. V was pared by 4 bases and J by 6 bases, with 15 bases between. Germline loops: CDR1 MNHEY, CDR2 SMNVEV (reference sequence). The DNA of the CDR3 is TGTGCCAGCAGTTCCCCGAGCAGGGGCGATGGCTACACCTTC. Its protein is CASSSPSRGDGYTF.

In this sample, this clone turned up once. This chain's CDR3 is CASSQDGGGDGETQYF. Here the CDR3 DNA reads TGCGCCAGCAGCCAAGACGGCGGGGGCGATGGAGAGACCCAGTACTTC. The chain has TRBV4-3 and TRBJ2-5; TRBD2 is a possible D gene (7 bases). Trimming pared 0 bases from V and 4 bases from J, leaving 15 bases between. Germline V gene data show CDR1 as LGHNA and CDR2 as YSLEER. This CDR3 contains 16 residues.

V gene TRBV19 combines with J gene TRBJ1-2; 9 bases agree with TRBD1. V lost 4 bases, J lost 8 bases, and 2 bases stayed unmatched. The CDR3 runs 12 residues. The germline V gene encodes CDR1 LNHDA and CDR2 SQIVND (reference sequence). The CDR3 region has the DNA TGTGCCAGTAGTACCGGACAGGGGGGCTACACCTTC. Translation: CASSTGQGGYTF. The whole variable domain, remainder taken from reference TRBV19 and TRBJ1-2, is DGGITQSPKYLFRKEGQNVTLSCEQNLNHDAMYWYRQDPGQGLRLIYYSQIVNDFQKGDIAEGYSVSREKKESFPLTVTSAQKNPTAFYLCASSTGQGGYTFGSGTRLTVV.

The rearrangement links TRBV27 to TRBJ2-7, with D perhaps TRBD2 (6 bases). CDR3 length equals 13 residues. The ends were cut back, 7 bases at V and 3 bases at J, with 13 bases in the middle. Germline CDR1 and CDR2: MNHEY and SMNVEV (reference sequence). CDR3 bases: TGTGCCAGCACCCCTAGCGTAGGCTACGAGCAGTACTTC. The encoded protein is CASTPSVGYEQYF.

V is TRBV25-1 and J is TRBJ1-6; D is perhaps TRBD1 (5 bases). The V and J ends lost 0 bases and 7 bases respectively, with 10 bases between them. The CDR3 is 15 residues long. Germline CDR1 is MGHDK and CDR2 is SYGVNS. For the CDR3, the DNA is TGTGCCAGCAGTGAATATCAACAGGAGAATTCACCCCTCCACTTT. Its protein is CASSEYQQENSPLHF.

This chain connects TRBV6-2 or TRBV6-3 to TRBJ2-4, with D unclear. Per the germline V gene, CDR1 is MNHEY and CDR2 is SVGEGT. CDR3 size: 14 residues. V was cut by 3 bases and J by 9 bases, with 15 bases left in between. The CDR3 loop reads CASSYSTWSGIQYF. CDR3 DNA sequence: TGTGCCAGCAGTTATTCGACTTGGAGTGGCATTCAGTACTTC.

Notes on this clone: Within the sample, other DNA sequences also encode this same CDR3. The chain has TRBV30 and TRBJ2-7, with no clear D. The CDR3 has 11 residues. Per the germline V gene, CDR1 is GTSNPN and CDR2 is SVGIG (reference sequence). With 0 bases removed from V and 4 bases from J, the gap between germline ends came to 4 bases. CDR3 region: CAWSVLYEQYF. The DNA for the CDR3 is TGTGCCTGGAGTGTACTATACGAGCAGTACTTC.

This rearrangement joins TRBV19 to TRBJ2-7; D unresolved. The CDR3 length is 14 residues. Trimming removed 1 base from V and 3 bases from J, with 10 bases in between. Looked up from germline, CDR1 is LNHDA and CDR2 is SQIVND (reference sequence). The CDR3 nucleotides are TGTGCCAGTAGTATAGGTCCCGGCGGCTACGAGCAGTACTTC. It is translated as CASSIGPGGYEQYF. The full variable domain, in which reference TRBV19 and TRBJ2-7 provide the parts outside the CDR3, is DGGITQSPKYLFRKEGQNVTLSCEQNLNHDAMYWYRQDPGQGLRLIYYSQIVNDFQKGDIAEGYSVSREKKESFPLTVTSAQKNPTAFYLCASSIGPGGYEQYFGPGTRLTVT.

The J gene is TRBJ2-1, the V gene TRBV2; TRBD1 matches 8 bases. Germline lookup yields CDR1 SNHLY and CDR2 FYNNEI. The CDR3 spans 15 residues. After removal of 3 bases from V and 3 bases from J, the junction contained 4 bases not matched to a gene. The CDR3 nucleotides read TGTGCCAGCAGTGAGGACAGGGCGGGCTACAATGAGCAGTTCTTC. This encodes CASSEDRAGYNEQFF.

This sequence joins TRBV5-1 and TRBJ2-1; unclear D gene. Germline V CDR1 and CDR2: SGHRS, YFSETQ. The V gene lost 4 bases and the J gene lost 9 bases, with 11 bases spanning the gap. CDR3 size: 12 residues. CDR3 coding DNA: TGCGCCAGCAGCACGGAGTTTTCTGAGCAGTTCTTC. This codes for CASSTEFSEQFF.

J is TRBJ1-6 and V is TRBV5-1; D uncertain. The germline CDR1 and CDR2 sequences are SGHRS and YFSETQ. V lost 4 bases and J lost 3, with 5 bases in between. The CDR3 totals 13 residues. The CDR3 is CASSDSYNSPLHF. Written as DNA, the CDR3 is TGCGCCAGCAGCGATAGCTATAATTCACCCCTCCACTTT.

V gene TRBV9 combines with J gene TRBJ1-1; 9 bases line up with TRBD1. In germline, CDR1 is SGDLS, CDR2 YYNGEE. The CDR3 is 15 amino acids. The ends lost 3 bases at V and 1 base at J; junction bases unmatched: 4. The CDR3, as DNA: TGTGCCAGCAGCGCCGAGGGACAGGGGAACACTGAAGCTTTCTTT. Translated, it gives CASSAEGQGNTEAFF.

The chain is built from TRBV10-3 and TRBJ1-3; 7 positions agree with TRBD1. This CDR3 region has 14 residues. J gave up 0 bases and V 10 bases, and 6 bases lay outside the gene matches. Germline V gene sequence: CDR1 ENHRY, CDR2 SYGVKD. CDR3 residues: CATQGDSSGNTIYF. The CDR3, as DNA: TGTGCCACTCAGGGGGACAGCTCTGGAAACACCATATATTTT.

The V call is TRBV9, the J call TRBJ1-3, with 9 positions matching TRBD1. CDR1 SGDLS and CDR2 YYNGEE come from the germline V gene. The CDR3 runs 15 residues. V was clipped by 0 bases and J by 4 bases; unmatched bases: 2. The CDR3 loop is CASSVVGTGGNTIYF. The CDR3, as DNA: TGTGCCAGCAGCGTAGTTGGGACAGGGGGAAACACCATATATTTT.

V usage is TRBV7-9 and J usage is TRBJ1-1, with 10 bases fitting TRBD1. The germline V gene has CDR1 SEHNR and CDR2 FQNEAQ (reference sequence). The CDR3 consists of 15 residues. V was clipped by 5 bases and J by 0 bases; unmatched bases: 3. CDR3 sequence (DNA): TGTGCCAGCAGCGTCGACAGGGGGCTGAACACTGAAGCTTTCTTT. It codes for CASSVDRGLNTEAFF.

This clone was seen once. The chain uses TRBV30 and TRBJ1-4, with TRBD1 matching 10 bases. This CDR3 is built from 14 residues. The junction had 8 bases not matched to a gene; V was cut back by 6 bases and J by 7 bases. Germline assignment: CDR1 GTSNPN and CDR2 SVGIG (reference sequence). The CDR3 spells CACLGDRGFEKLFF. The CDR3 nucleotides read TGTGCCTGCCTGGGGGACAGGGGTTTTGAAAAACTGTTTTTT.